The 31 T cell receptor beta chains given below trace back to one sample, sequenced in a study of shared clonotypes between healthy human individuals. TCRdb's copy holds only in-frame clones and misses some; the assay was immunoSEQ multiplex PCR. The data contain fewer than 1.8 million clones, about 98.5% of them seen just once; the ten biggest clones take up 0.36%. Sequencing used naive CD4+ T cells sorted from blood. Subset reported: CD45RA+ positively selected. These receptor sequences come from a man between 25 and 39 years old in good health.

The rearrangement links TRBV7-6 to TRBJ2-7; TRBD2 matches at 11 bases. CDR3 length equals 16 residues. Losses at the gene ends were 3 bases for V and 2 bases for J; bases not matched to a gene: 6. Per germline, CDR1 SGHVS and CDR2 FNYEAQ. CDR3 nucleotide sequence: TGTGCCAGCAGCTTGGGGACTAGCGGCATCACCTACGAGCAGTACTTC. Protein sequence: CASSLGTSGITYEQYF.

In its sample, this clone was seen a few times. The rearrangement links TRBV7-2 to TRBJ1-5, with D uncertain. The CDR3 sequence is 14 residues long. CDR1 and CDR2 from the germline V gene are SGHTA and FQGNSA. Deletions cut 3 bases from V and 11 bases from J, with 17 bases between. CDR3 loop: CASSFSPSDRTQHF. The CDR3 DNA sequence: TGTGCCAGCAGCTTTTCCCCCTCGGATAGAACCCAGCATTTT.

The chain uses TRBV5-8 and TRBJ2-3; maybe TRBD2 (6 bases). The germline V gene has CDR1 SGHTS and CDR2 YDEGEE. The CDR3 consists of 14 residues. The ends were cut back, 4 bases at V and 5 bases at J, with 14 bases in the middle. The CDR3 bases are TGTGCCAGCAGCCCGGGCGGGGCGCGAGATACGCAGTATTTT. Its translation is CASSPGGARDTQYF.

The gene calls are TRBV30 and TRBJ1-5, with TRBD1 matching over 7 bases. CDR3 length: 13 amino acids. V trimming: 3 bases; J trimming: 4 bases; junction bases outside the gene matches: 3. Germline values: CDR1 GTSNPN, CDR2 SVGIG (reference sequence). CDR3 sequence reads: CAWSDRANQPQHF. The DNA for the CDR3 is TGTGCCTGGAGCGACAGGGCAAATCAGCCCCAGCATTTT.

The rearrangement joins TRBV28 to TRBJ1-5, with 7 bases aligning to TRBD1. The germline gives CDR1 MDHEN, CDR2 SYDVKM. The CDR3 covers 19 residues. Trimming removed 3 bases from V and 2 bases from J; junction bases left unmatched: 16. CDR3 DNA: TGTGCCAGCAGTTTGAGGGAGGGGGCGCTTTCCTATGGCAATCAGCCCCAGCATTTT. Protein product: CASSLREGALSYGNQPQHF.

In nucleotides, the CDR3 is TGTGCCAGCAGCCATCTGTTGGCCGAGATAAACTATGGCTACACCTTC. Amino acids: CASSHLLAEINYGYTF. This chain uses TRBV7-9 with TRBJ1-2; D unresolved. V lost 5 bases and J lost 2, with 18 bases in between. The CDR3 covers 16 residues. Looked up from germline, CDR1 is SEHNR and CDR2 is FQNEAQ (reference sequence).

The genes are TRBV4-3 and TRBJ1-1; D is unclear. The V and J ends lost 1 base and 4 bases respectively, with 7 bases between them. In germline, CDR1 is LGHNA, CDR2 YSLEER. CDR3 length: 13 residues. The CDR3 here is CASSQVFGTEAFF. The CDR3 coding sequence is TGCGCCAGCAGCCAAGTTTTCGGCACTGAAGCTTTCTTT.

This chain uses TRBV7-6 with TRBJ2-3, with D unresolved. Per germline, CDR1 SGHVS and CDR2 FNYEAQ. The length of the CDR3 is 12 residues. Between the trimmed V and J ends, which lost 4 bases and 0 bases, there was a span of 2 bases. The CDR3 nucleotides read TGTGCCAGCAGCTCGAGCACAGATACGCAGTATTTT. Translated: CASSSSTDTQYF.

V usage is TRBV28 and J usage is TRBJ2-3; D is uncertain. This CDR3 comprises 14 residues. Trimming stripped 2 bases from V and 3 bases from J, with 9 bases between. Germline loops: CDR1 MDHEN, CDR2 SYDVKM. The CDR3 DNA is TGTGCCAGCAGTTTACCGGGCGATACAGATACGCAGTATTTT. Translating gives CASSLPGDTDTQYF. Combining the CDR3 with reference TRBV28 and TRBJ2-3 gives the whole variable domain DVKVTQSSRYLVKRTGEKVFLECVQDMDHENMFWYRQDPGLGLRLIYFSYDVKMKEKGDIPEGYSVSREKKERFSLILESASTNQTSMYLCASSLPGDTDTQYFGPGTRLTVL.

As concerns this clone: A junction end diverges from the germline sequence, so it may reflect a read error. The chain recombines TRBV9 with TRBJ2-3; D call uncertain. The CDR3 runs 14 residues. CDR1 is SGDLS and CDR2 is YYNGEE in the germline V gene. This CDR3 reads CATSRLSSTDTQYF. DNA of the CDR3: TGTGCCACCAGCCGACTTAGCAGCACAGATACGCAGTATTTT. The variable domain in full, with the rest retrieved from reference TRBV9 and TRBJ2-3, is DSGVTQTPKHLITATGQRVTLRCSPRSGDLSVYWYQQSLDQGLQFLIQYYNGEERAKGNILERFSAQQFPDLHSELNLSSLELGDSALYFCATSRLSSTDTQYFGPGTRLTVL.

This rearrangement joins TRBV7-2 to TRBJ1-4; D is ambiguous. The V and J ends lost 5 bases and 5 bases respectively, with 18 bases between them. Germline V gene data show CDR1 as SGHTA and CDR2 as FQGNSA. The CDR3 has 16 amino acids. The CDR3 loop is CASSRRLLQMNEKLFF. The CDR3 DNA sequence: TGTGCCAGCAGCCGGCGACTCCTCCAGATGAATGAAAAACTGTTTTTT. The variable domain in full, completed from reference TRBV7-2 and TRBJ1-4, reads GAGVSQSPSNKVTEKGKDVELRCDPISGHTALYWYRQSLGQGLEFLIYFQGNSAPDKSGLPSDRFSAERTGGSVSTLTIQRTQQEDSAVYLCASSRRLLQMNEKLFFGSGTQLSVL.

V and J are TRBV7-2 and TRBJ1-5, with 7 bases aligning to TRBD1. Unmatched junction bases numbered 4, after V lost 3 bases and J lost 5 bases. CDR3 length: 14 amino acids. CDR1 is SGHTA, CDR2 FQGNSA, per germline. The CDR3 bases are TGTGCCAGCAGCTTCAGGCAGGGGGATCAGCCCCAGCATTTT. It is translated as CASSFRQGDQPQHF. Full variable domain (outside the CDR3, taken from reference TRBV7-2 and TRBJ1-5): GAGVSQSPSNKVTEKGKDVELRCDPISGHTALYWYRQSLGQGLEFLIYFQGNSAPDKSGLPSDRFSAERTGGSVSTLTIQRTQQEDSAVYLCASSFRQGDQPQHFGDGTRLSIL.

The V and J genes are TRBV2 and TRBJ2-5; D is ambiguous. The CDR3 extends over 15 amino acids. Germline V gives CDR1 SNHLY, CDR2 FYNNEI. V shed 2 bases and J shed 1 base, with 11 bases lying between them. In DNA form, the CDR3 reads TGTGCCAGCAGTGAATCTCTGCGGAGCCAAGAGACCCAGTACTTC. Its protein product is CASSESLRSQETQYF. The complete variable domain, with remaining parts taken from reference TRBV2 and TRBJ2-5, reads EPEVTQTPSHQVTQMGQEVILRCVPISNHLYFYWYRQILGQKVEFLVSFYNNEISEKSEIFDDQFSVERPDGSNFTLKIRSTKLEDSAMYFCASSESLRSQETQYFGPGTRLLVL.

V and J are TRBV7-7 and TRBJ2-5, with 7 bases that match TRBD2. Germline V gives CDR1 SSHAT, CDR2 FNYEAQ (reference sequence). V trimming: 1 base; J trimming: 2 bases; junction bases outside the gene matches: 10. The CDR3 has 17 residues. The CDR3 DNA is TGTGCCAGCAGCTTAGGTTTGGGGGGGGTAGAACAAGAGACCCAGTACTTC. Encoded protein: CASSLGLGGVEQETQYF.

As for this clone: In the same sample, other DNA sequences code for this CDR3. V and J are TRBV19 and TRBJ2-3; D is unclear. Trimming removed 1 base at V and 1 base at J, with 9 bases between. CDR1 LNHDA and CDR2 SQIVND come from the germline V gene (reference sequence). CDR3 length equals 15 residues. For the CDR3, the DNA is TGTGCCAGTAGTATAGGGGCTGGGGGCACAGATACGCAGTATTTT. Translation gives CASSIGAGGTDTQYF.

Details on this clone: Mismatch with germline at one junction end may stem from a read error. This chain connects TRBV7-4 to TRBJ2-3; 8 bases are a match to TRBD1. The CDR3 loop spans 17 amino acids. The germline V gene encodes CDR1 SGHVT and CDR2 SQSDAQ. CDR3 in DNA: TGTGCCAGCAGCTTAGTCCGCCTCGGACAGGGCACGGATACGCAGTATTTT. Amino acid sequence: CASSLVRLGQGTDTQYF.

The chain combines TRBV5-1 with TRBJ2-3, with a possible D match to TRBD1 (6 bases). The CDR3 covers 16 residues. The V and J ends lost 0 bases and 2 bases respectively, with 13 bases between them. Germline CDR1 reads SGHRS; CDR2 reads YFSETQ. In DNA form, the CDR3 reads TGCGCCAGCAGCTTGGTTACAGGGCGTACCACAGATACGCAGTATTTT. Translating it yields CASSLVTGRTTDTQYF. The complete variable domain, with remaining parts taken from reference TRBV5-1 and TRBJ2-3, reads KAGVTQTPRYLIKTRGQQVTLSCSPISGHRSVSWYQQTPGQGLQFLFEYFSETQRNKGNFPGRFSGRQFSNSRSEMNVSTLELGDSALYLCASSLVTGRTTDTQYFGPGTRLTVL.

This chain links TRBV5-6 with TRBJ2-7, with D perhaps assigned TRBD1 or TRBD2 (5 bases each). The CDR3 covers 17 residues. V was cut by 4 bases and J by 2 bases, with 22 bases left in between. Germline V gene data show CDR1 as SGHDT and CDR2 as YYEEEE. CDR3 nucleotides: TGTGCCAGCAGCCCCAGGTTCGGGACGGATTTACCCTACGAGCAGTACTTC. It encodes CASSPRFGTDLPYEQYF.

V and J are TRBV7-9 and TRBJ1-2; 8 bases match TRBD1. The CDR3 contains 14 residues. Germline-derived CDR1 and CDR2 are SEHNR and FQNEAQ (reference sequence). The V segment lost 5 bases and the J segment 5 bases; nucleotides outside the gene matches: 7. CDR3 in DNA: TGTGCCAGCAGCCCTCCGACAGGGGAGTATGGCTACACCTTC. Protein: CASSPPTGEYGYTF.

The J gene is TRBJ2-1, the V gene TRBV2; 8 bases fit TRBD1. This CDR3 comprises 12 residues. Germline V gene lookup returns CDR1 SNHLY and CDR2 FYNNEI. V shed 6 bases, J shed 8 bases, and the junction held 3 bases outside the gene matches. The CDR3 sequence: CASRTGADEQFF. The CDR3 bases are TGTGCCAGCAGGACAGGGGCGGATGAGCAGTTCTTC.

CDR3 sequence reads: CASSPAQGAEETQYF. In DNA, the CDR3 is TGTGCCAGCTCACCAGCACAGGGGGCAGAAGAGACCCAGTACTTC. V and J are TRBV18 and TRBJ2-5; 9 bases are a match to TRBD1. In germline, CDR1 is KGHSH, CDR2 LQKENI. Losses at the gene ends were 2 bases for V and 3 bases for J; bases not matched to a gene: 4. The CDR3 contains 15 residues.

The rearrangement uses TRBV7-6 and TRBJ1-2, with no clear D. CDR1 and CDR2 (germline): SGHVS, FNYEAQ. Trimming stripped 3 bases from V and 5 bases from J, with 13 bases between. The CDR3 loop spans 14 amino acids. This CDR3 is CASSFSKGFYGYTF. The DNA of the CDR3 is TGTGCCAGCAGCTTCTCCAAGGGTTTTTATGGCTACACCTTC.

The chain combines TRBV10-3 with TRBJ1-1; D unclear. V was pared by 3 bases and J by 1 base, with 9 bases between. The CDR3 loop spans 14 amino acids. The V gene's germline CDR1 is ENHRY and CDR2 SYGVKD. The CDR3 coding sequence is TGTGCCATCAGTGATCCTTGGACGAACACTGAAGCTTTCTTT. Its protein is CAISDPWTNTEAFF.

As for this clone: Different DNA sequences within this sample yield the same CDR3. The gene calls are TRBV5-4 and TRBJ2-1, with TRBD2 matching 11 bases. The germline V gene has CDR1 SGHNT and CDR2 YYREEE (reference sequence). After removal of 0 bases from V and 7 bases from J, the junction contained 3 bases not matched to a gene. The CDR3 has 15 residues. The DNA for the CDR3 is TGTGCCAGCAGCTTGGCACTAGCGGGAGTAAATGAGCAGTTCTTC. Its protein product is CASSLALAGVNEQFF.

V and J are TRBV19 and TRBJ1-3; D remains ambiguous. The CDR3 totals 15 residues. Trimming removed 3 bases from V and 0 bases from J, with 9 bases in between. Germline assignment: CDR1 LNHDA and CDR2 SQIVND (reference sequence). The CDR3 loop reads CASSIRHRSGNTIYF. The CDR3 nucleotides are TGTGCCAGTAGTATCAGACACCGCTCTGGAAACACCATATATTTT. Complete variable domain (other parts from reference TRBV19 and TRBJ1-3): DGGITQSPKYLFRKEGQNVTLSCEQNLNHDAMYWYRQDPGQGLRLIYYSQIVNDFQKGDIAEGYSVSREKKESFPLTVTSAQKNPTAFYLCASSIRHRSGNTIYFGEGSWLTVV.

In the case of this clone: The same CDR3 is also encoded by other DNA sequences in this sample. The V and J genes are TRBV18 and TRBJ2-2; D unclear. The length of the CDR3 is 14 residues. V lost 3 bases and J 1 base, leaving 6 bases between the germline ends. Germline V gives CDR1 KGHSH, CDR2 LQKENI. The CDR3 loop is CASSPTGNTGELFF. CDR3 bases: TGTGCCAGCTCACCGACGGGGAACACCGGGGAGCTGTTTTTT.

This chain joins TRBV7-3 and TRBJ2-2; D is possibly TRBD1 (6 bases). CDR1 SGHTA and CDR2 FQGTGA come from the germline V gene. There are 15 residues in the CDR3. V was shortened by 8 bases and J by 3 bases, with 16 bases between the two germline ends. Written as DNA, the CDR3 is TGTGCCAGCCGCCGGACGGGACAAGACACCGGGGAGCTGTTTTTT. Protein sequence: CASRRTGQDTGELFF.

DNA of the CDR3: TGTGCCAGCAGCCCGTCCCTAGCGGGAGGGTACACCGGGGAGCTGTTTTTT. Translating it yields CASSPSLAGGYTGELFF. This chain links TRBV7-2 with TRBJ2-2; 12 positions match TRBD2. Germline loops: CDR1 SGHTA, CDR2 FQGNSA. This CDR3 comprises 17 residues. After removal of 5 bases from V and 3 bases from J, the junction contained 7 bases not matched to a gene.

V usage is TRBV10-1 and J usage is TRBJ2-7; possible D gene TRBD2, 5 bases. The CDR3 contains 14 residues. Trimming took 3 bases from V and 5 from J, leaving 14 bases between them. Per germline, CDR1 WNHNN and CDR2 SYGVQD (reference sequence). The CDR3 sequence is CASSEGGTVDEQYF. For the CDR3, the DNA is TGCGCCAGCAGTGAAGGAGGCACCGTGGACGAGCAGTACTTC.

A remark on this clone: The same CDR3 can be traced to other DNA sequences in this sample. The chain uses TRBV5-1 and TRBJ1-4, with 8 bases identical to TRBD1. The V gene's germline CDR1 is SGHRS and CDR2 YFSETQ. The V segment lost 0 bases and the J segment 7 bases; nucleotides outside the gene matches: 5. The CDR3 length is 15 residues. CDR3 region: CASSLAGTGGEKLFF. In nucleotides, the CDR3 is TGCGCCAGCAGCTTGGCTGGGACAGGAGGTGAAAAACTGTTTTTT.

The J gene is TRBJ2-1, the V gene TRBV4-2; no firm D call. The CDR3 is 16 residues long. Trimming pared 0 bases from V and 0 bases from J, leaving 9 bases between. Germline CDR1 reads LGHNA; CDR2 reads YNFKEQ. CDR3 residues: CASSQEGRSSYNEQFF. The CDR3 DNA is TGTGCCAGCAGCCAAGAAGGGCGGAGCTCCTACAATGAGCAGTTCTTC.